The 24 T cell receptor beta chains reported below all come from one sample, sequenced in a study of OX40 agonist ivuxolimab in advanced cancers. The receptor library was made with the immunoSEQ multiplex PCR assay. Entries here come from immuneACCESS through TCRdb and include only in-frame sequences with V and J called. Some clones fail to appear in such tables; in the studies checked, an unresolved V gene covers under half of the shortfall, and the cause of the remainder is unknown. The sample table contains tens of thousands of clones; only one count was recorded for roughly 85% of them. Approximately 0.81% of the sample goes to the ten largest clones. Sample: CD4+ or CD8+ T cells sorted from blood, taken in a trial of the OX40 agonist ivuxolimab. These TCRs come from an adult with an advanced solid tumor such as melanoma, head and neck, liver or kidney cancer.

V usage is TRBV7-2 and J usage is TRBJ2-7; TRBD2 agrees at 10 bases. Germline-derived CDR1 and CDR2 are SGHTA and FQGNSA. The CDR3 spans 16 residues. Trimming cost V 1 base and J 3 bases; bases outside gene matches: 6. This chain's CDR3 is CASSLGSSGRIYEQYF. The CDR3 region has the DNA TGTGCCAGCAGCTTAGGTAGTAGCGGGAGGATCTACGAGCAGTACTTC.

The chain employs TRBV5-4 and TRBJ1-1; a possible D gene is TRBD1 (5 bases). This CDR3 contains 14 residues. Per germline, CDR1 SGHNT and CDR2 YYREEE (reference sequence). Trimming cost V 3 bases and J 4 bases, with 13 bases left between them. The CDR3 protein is CASSSGTVFTEAFF. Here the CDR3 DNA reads TGTGCCAGCAGCTCGGGGACGGTGTTCACTGAAGCTTTCTTT.

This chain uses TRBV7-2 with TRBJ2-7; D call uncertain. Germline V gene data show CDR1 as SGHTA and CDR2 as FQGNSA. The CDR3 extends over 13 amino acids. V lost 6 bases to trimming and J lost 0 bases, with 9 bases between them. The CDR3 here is CASSDSSSYEQYF. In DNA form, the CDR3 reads TGTGCCAGCAGTGACTCAAGCTCCTACGAGCAGTACTTC.

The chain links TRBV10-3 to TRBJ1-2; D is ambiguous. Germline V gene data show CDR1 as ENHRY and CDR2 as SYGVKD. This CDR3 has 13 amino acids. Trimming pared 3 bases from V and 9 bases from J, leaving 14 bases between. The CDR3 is CAISEGRLNSYTF. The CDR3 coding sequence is TGTGCCATCAGTGAAGGGAGGCTAAATAGCTACACCTTC.

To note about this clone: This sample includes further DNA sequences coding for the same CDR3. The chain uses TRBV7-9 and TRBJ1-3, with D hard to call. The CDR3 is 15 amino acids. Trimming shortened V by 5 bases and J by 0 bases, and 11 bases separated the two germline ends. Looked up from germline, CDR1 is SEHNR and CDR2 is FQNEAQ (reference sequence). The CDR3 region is CASSPRGISGNTIYF. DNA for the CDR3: TGTGCCAGCAGCCCCCGGGGTATCTCTGGAAACACCATATATTTT.

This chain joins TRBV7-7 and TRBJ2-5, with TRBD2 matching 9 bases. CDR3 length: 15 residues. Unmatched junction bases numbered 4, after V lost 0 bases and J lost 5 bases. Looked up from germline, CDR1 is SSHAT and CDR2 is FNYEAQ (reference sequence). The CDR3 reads CASSLAGGGEETQYF. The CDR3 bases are TGTGCCAGCAGCTTAGCCGGCGGGGGGGAGGAGACCCAGTACTTC.

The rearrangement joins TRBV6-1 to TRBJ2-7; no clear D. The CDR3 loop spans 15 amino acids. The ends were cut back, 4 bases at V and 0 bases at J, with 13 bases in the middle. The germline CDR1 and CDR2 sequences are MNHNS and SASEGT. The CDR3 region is CASSVGLWDSYEQYF. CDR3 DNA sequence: TGTGCCAGCAGTGTCGGGCTCTGGGACTCCTACGAGCAGTACTTC.

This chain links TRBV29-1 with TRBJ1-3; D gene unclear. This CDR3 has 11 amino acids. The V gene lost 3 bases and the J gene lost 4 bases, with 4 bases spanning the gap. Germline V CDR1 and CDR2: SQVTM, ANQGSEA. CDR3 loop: CSVEGGNTIYF. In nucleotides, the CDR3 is TGCAGCGTTGAGGGGGGAAACACCATATATTTT.

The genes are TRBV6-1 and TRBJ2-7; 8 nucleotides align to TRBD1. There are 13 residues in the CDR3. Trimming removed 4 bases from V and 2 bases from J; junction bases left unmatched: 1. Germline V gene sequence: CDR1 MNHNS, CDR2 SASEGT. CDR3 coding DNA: TGTGCCAGCAGTGGCAGGGGGCCCTACGAGCAGTACTTC. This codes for CASSGRGPYEQYF.

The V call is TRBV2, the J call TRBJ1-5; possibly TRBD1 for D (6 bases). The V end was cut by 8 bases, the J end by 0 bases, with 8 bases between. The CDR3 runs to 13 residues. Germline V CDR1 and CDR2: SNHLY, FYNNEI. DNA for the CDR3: TGTGCCAGCGCAGGGGATAGCAATCAGCCCCAGCATTTT. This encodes CASAGDSNQPQHF.

CDR3 residues: CASSLGGGFTEAFF. CDR3 nucleotides: TGTGCCAGCAGTTTAGGTGGGGGTTTCACTGAAGCTTTCTTT. The chain employs TRBV28 and TRBJ1-1; a weak D match, TRBD1 (5 bases). Trimming cost V 2 bases and J 4 bases, with 11 bases left between them. The V gene's germline CDR1 is MDHEN and CDR2 SYDVKM. The CDR3 has 14 residues.

The DNA for the CDR3 is TGCGCCAGCAGTCTTAGCCGACAGGGACGGACTTTCTACAATGAGCAGTTCTTC. Protein product: CASSLSRQGRTFYNEQFF. V gene TRBV23-1 combines with J gene TRBJ2-1; TRBD1 agrees at 7 bases. TRBV23-1 is given ORF status, its function remaining uncertain. The J segment lost 3 bases and the V segment lost 4 bases, leaving 15 bases of the junction unmatched. The CDR3 covers 18 residues.

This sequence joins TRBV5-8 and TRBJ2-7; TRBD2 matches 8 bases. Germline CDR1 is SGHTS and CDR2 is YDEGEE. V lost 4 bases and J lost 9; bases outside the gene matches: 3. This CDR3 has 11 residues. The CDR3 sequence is CASSRGLAQYF. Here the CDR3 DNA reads TGTGCCAGCAGCCGTGGACTAGCGCAGTACTTC.

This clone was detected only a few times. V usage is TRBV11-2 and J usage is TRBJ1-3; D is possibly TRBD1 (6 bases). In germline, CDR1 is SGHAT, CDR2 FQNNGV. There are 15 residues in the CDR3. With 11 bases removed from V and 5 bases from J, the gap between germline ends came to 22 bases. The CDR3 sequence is CASLAGDRRRNTIYF. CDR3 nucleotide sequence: TGTGCCTCTCTGGCAGGTGACAGGCGAAGAAACACCATATATTTT.

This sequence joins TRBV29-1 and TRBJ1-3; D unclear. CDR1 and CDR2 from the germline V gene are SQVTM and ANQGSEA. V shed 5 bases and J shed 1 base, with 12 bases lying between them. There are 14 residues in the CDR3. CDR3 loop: CSVLPTRSGNTIYF. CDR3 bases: TGCAGCGTTCTTCCTACTAGGTCTGGAAACACCATATATTTT.

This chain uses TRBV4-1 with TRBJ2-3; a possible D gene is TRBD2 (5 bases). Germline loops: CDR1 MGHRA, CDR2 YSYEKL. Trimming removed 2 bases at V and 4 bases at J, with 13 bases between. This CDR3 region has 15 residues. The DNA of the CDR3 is TGCGCCAGCAGCCAATTCGAAATCGGGGCAGATACGCAGTATTTT. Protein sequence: CASSQFEIGADTQYF.

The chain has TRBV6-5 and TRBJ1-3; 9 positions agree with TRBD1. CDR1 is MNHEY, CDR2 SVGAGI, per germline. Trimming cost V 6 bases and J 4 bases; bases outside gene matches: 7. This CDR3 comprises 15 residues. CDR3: CASSQGQGTGNTIYF. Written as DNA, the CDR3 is TGTGCCAGCAGCCAGGGACAGGGAACGGGAAACACCATATATTTT.

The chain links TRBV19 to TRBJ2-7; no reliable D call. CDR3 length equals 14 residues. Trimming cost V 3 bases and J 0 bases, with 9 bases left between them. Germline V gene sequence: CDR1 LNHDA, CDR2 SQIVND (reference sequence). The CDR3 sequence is CASSIDWSSYEQYF. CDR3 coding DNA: TGTGCCAGTAGTATCGACTGGAGCTCCTACGAGCAGTACTTC.

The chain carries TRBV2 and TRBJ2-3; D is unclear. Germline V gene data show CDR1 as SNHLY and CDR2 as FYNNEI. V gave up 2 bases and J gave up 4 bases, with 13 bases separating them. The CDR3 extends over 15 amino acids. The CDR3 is CASSEYQRGADTQYF. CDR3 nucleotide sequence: TGTGCCAGCAGTGAATACCAGCGTGGGGCAGATACGCAGTATTTT.

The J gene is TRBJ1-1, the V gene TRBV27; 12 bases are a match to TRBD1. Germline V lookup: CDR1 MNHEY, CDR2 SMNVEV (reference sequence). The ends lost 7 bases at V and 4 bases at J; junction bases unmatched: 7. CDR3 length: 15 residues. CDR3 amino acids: CASKPGQGAGTEAFF. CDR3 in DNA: TGTGCCAGCAAACCGGGACAGGGGGCGGGCACTGAAGCTTTCTTT.

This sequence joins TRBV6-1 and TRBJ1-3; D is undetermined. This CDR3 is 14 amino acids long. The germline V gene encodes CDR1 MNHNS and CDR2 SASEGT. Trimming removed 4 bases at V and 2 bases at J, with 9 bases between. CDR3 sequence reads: CASSGGSAGNTIYF. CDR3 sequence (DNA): TGTGCCAGCAGTGGGGGTTCGGCTGGAAACACCATATATTTT.

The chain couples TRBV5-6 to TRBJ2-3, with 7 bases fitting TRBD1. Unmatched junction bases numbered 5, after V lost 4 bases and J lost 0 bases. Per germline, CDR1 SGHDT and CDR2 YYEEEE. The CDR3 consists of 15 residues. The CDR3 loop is CASSPRTGSTDTQYF. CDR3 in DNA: TGTGCCAGCAGCCCCCGGACAGGTAGCACAGATACGCAGTATTTT. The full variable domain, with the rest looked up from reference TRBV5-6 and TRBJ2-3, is DAGVTQSPTHLIKTRGQQVTLRCSPKSGHDTVSWYQQALGQGPQFIFQYYEEEERQRGNFPDRFSGHQFPNYSSELNVNALLLGDSALYLCASSPRTGSTDTQYFGPGTRLTVL.

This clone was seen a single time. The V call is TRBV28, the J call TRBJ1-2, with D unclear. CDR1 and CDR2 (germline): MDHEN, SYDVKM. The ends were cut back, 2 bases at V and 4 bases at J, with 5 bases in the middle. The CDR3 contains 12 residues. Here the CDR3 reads CASSLRVYGYTF. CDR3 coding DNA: TGTGCCAGCAGTTTACGGGTCTATGGCTACACCTTC.

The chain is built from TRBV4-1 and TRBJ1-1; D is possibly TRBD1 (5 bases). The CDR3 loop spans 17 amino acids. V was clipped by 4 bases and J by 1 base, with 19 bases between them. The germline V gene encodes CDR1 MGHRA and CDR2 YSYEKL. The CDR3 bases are TGCGCCAGCAGCCCCCCCCGAGTCGGGCAGGGGAACACTGAAGCTTTCTTT. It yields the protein CASSPPRVGQGNTEAFF.